The clone carrying this T cell receptor (beta chain) was observed a few times. A J-beta primer mix and a sample-barcoded 5' primer were used in a second PCR of about 7 to 12 cycles. TCRdb recomputed calls from the 5' RACE reads with MiXCR, one row per CDR3 protein. The table records roughly 1.5 million distinct CDR3 sequences, 40% to 45% of them present only once. This CDR3 spans 14 amino acids. V lost 8 bases and J lost 3; bases outside the gene matches: 6. CDR1 MNHEY and CDR2 SVGAGI come from the germline V gene. The record originates from a study of blood T cells in healthy people across ages. There were healthy Caucasian individuals from Russia, aged roughly 6 to 100, serving as donors. About 9.9 milliliters of peripheral blood were drawn from each donor. No fewer than 5.5 micrograms of total RNA were isolated from every sample.

This chain connects TRBV6-5 to TRBJ1-1, with 10 bases lining up with TRBD1. Sequencing was performed on blood. The TCR originated in a young woman in good health. The CDR3 loop is CASRRGQGHTEAFF. In DNA, the CDR3 is TGTGCCAGCCGCAGGGGACAGGGGCACACTGAAGCTTTCTTT.